The rows below give T cell receptor beta chains drawn from one sample of a study of blood T cell repertoires in COVID-19. Some clones are missing from TCRdb's copy, which holds only in-frame ones; the method was immunoSEQ multiplex PCR. The table has under 200,000 clones, 75% to 90% seen once. Sequences were obtained from peripheral blood. These receptors all stem from a woman older than 75 with active or convalescent COVID-19. Each CDR3 is given with its conserved first and last residue. Clone size is not always given. Where it is, it says once, few, many or a class for expanded clones.

17,TRBJ1-4,NA,TRBV18,CASSPGTGLLTNEKLFF
18,TRBJ2-6,NA,TRBV5-1,CASSLAAQGASGANVLTF
15,TRBJ2-3,few,TRBV29-1,CSVSLGRGAADTQYF
18,TRBJ2-5,NA,TRBV7-2,CASSLTSGGRVAQETQYF
14,TRBJ1-2,NA,TRBV6-5,CASSPGQGARGYTF
15,TRBJ1-6,NA,TRBV10-3,CAISESMGSGSPLHF
14,TRBJ1-1,NA,TRBV19,CASIPGQGLVRAFF
13,TRBJ1-1,NA,TRBV2,CASRATGNTEAFF
14,TRBJ2-7,few,TRBV7-2,CASSFGTGAREQYF
17,TRBJ2-5,NA,TRBV10-3,CAISDIGGGAFAETQYF
14,TRBJ1-2,NA,TRBV14,CASSQDRGGVRYTF
17,TRBJ1-3,NA,TRBV5-1,CASSPTQDRRSGNTIYF
13,TRBJ2-5,NA,TRBV11-2,CASSLVEEETQYF
14,TRBJ2-7,few,TRBV27,CASSTTGISYEQYF
16,TRBJ1-3,NA,TRBV13,CASSLGRGATGNTIYF
15,TRBJ2-7,few,TRBV19,CASRNGLAGPYEQYF
14,TRBJ1-1,NA,TRBV19,CASSYTGGNTEAFF
16,TRBJ2-7,NA,TRBV13,CASSLSEEKPPYEQYF
15,TRBJ1-2,NA,TRBV6-5,CASSYVRGREDGYTF
11,TRBJ1-2,NA,TRBV6-6,CAILTGNGYTF
15,TRBJ2-2,few,TRBV6-5,CASSYSAGRTGELFF
13,TRBJ2-7,NA,TRBV4-3,CASSQEQSGEQYF
14,TRBJ1-2,NA,TRBV5-4,CASSSGGTGNGYTF
16,TRBJ2-3,NA,TRBV9,CASSSPRGLGTDTQYF
17,TRBJ2-5,NA,TRBV9,CASSVGTSGGFQETQYF
15,TRBJ1-2,NA,TRBV7-9,CASSTGAGVNYGYTF
16,TRBJ2-5,NA,TRBV5-1,CASSLSGQGGQETQYF
15,TRBJ2-2,few,TRBV19,CASSTGTGVTGELFF
14,TRBJ2-7,NA,TRBV5-6,CASSLGFPGSEQYF
15,TRBJ2-7,NA,TRBV2,CASSELTSLSYEQYF
18,TRBJ1-5,NA,TRBV6-2/TRBV6-3,CASSSRTGSIGSNQPQHF
14,TRBJ2-5,NA,TRBV7-2,CASSDDSNQETQYF
15,TRBJ2-2,NA,TRBV14,CASSQGGQGLEELFF
13,TRBJ1-2,NA,TRBV10-3,CAISESGYYGYTF
14,TRBJ2-7,NA,TRBV13,CASSWTGAFREQYF
14,TRBJ1-2,NA,TRBV7-2,CASSSGQGGAGYTF
11,TRBJ2-7,NA,TRBV3-1/TRBV3-2,CASSQLYEQYF
14,TRBJ2-3,NA,TRBV7-2,CASSSVSRTDTQYF
16,TRBJ2-1,NA,TRBV5-1,CASSEIQGSSYNEQFF
13,TRBJ1-1,NA,TRBV11-3,CASSTQGYTEAFF
18,TRBJ1-5,NA,TRBV19,CASRNGRGPGQGSQPQHF
16,TRBJ2-3,NA,TRBV5-1,CASSLGDRGGTDTQYF
16,TRBJ1-1,NA,TRBV25-1,CASSGWTGPLGTEAFF
17,TRBJ2-7,NA,TRBV5-5,CASNQGQGSRSSYEQYF
15,TRBJ1-2,NA,TRBV9,CASSGDREAAGGYTF
16,TRBJ1-3,NA,TRBV3-1/TRBV3-2,CASSQVGSYSGNTIYF
14,TRBJ2-1,NA,TRBV7-9,CASSSPRQGDEQFF
12,TRBJ1-2,NA,TRBV27,CASSRTGMGYTF
15,TRBJ1-5,NA,TRBV27,CASRSLRTDYQPQHF
13,TRBJ1-3,NA,TRBV6-5,CASRTGPGNTIYF
15,TRBJ2-2,NA,TRBV7-2,CASSLVWRSTGELFF
14,TRBJ1-5,NA,TRBV2,CASSAGGRNQPQHF
14,TRBJ2-2,NA,TRBV7-8,CASSLTVFTGELFF
17,TRBJ1-5,NA,TRBV27,CASSRISGRNSNQPQHF